This TCR beta chain appears in the sequencing data of a study of T-cell reconstitution after alpha-beta-depleted transplantation in children. Findings of the study overall: High day-60 TCRbeta diversity in some patients came from surviving recipient T cells and thymic progenitors. In patients about two months after transplant, alpha-beta T cells reportedly arose from several hundred expanded graft clones. One year after transplant, T-cell counts and diversity came mostly from newly produced T cells.

There are 15 residues in the CDR3. Germline assignment: CDR1 ENHRY and CDR2 SYGVKD. The J segment lost 8 bases and the V segment lost 6 bases, leaving 9 bases of the junction unmatched. This clonotype was counted at least ten times. Its specificity is not known. Unique molecular identifiers featured in how the TCRbeta library was prepared. TCRdb re-called the PCR reads through MiXCR, storing one row per CDR3 protein. Of a few hundred thousand distinct CDR3 sequences listed, 25% to 30% are singletons. The sequence was collected from a boy in the first two years of life with Wiskott-Aldrich syndrome, due to receive a stem cell transplant. This sequence joins TRBV10-3 and TRBJ2-1, with 11 bases lining up with TRBD2. The source material was PBMCs, sampled before TCRalphabeta/CD19-depleted stem cell transplant. CDR3 region: CAISALSGRGYEQFF. CDR3 nucleotides: TGTGCCATCAGCGCCCTTAGCGGGAGGGGGTATGAGCAGTTCTTC.